This T cell receptor (beta chain) stems from a study of blood T cells in healthy people across ages (dated by TCRdb to the mid-2010s). The study in broad terms: In model experiments, template switching captured about one uniquely barcoded TCR beta cDNA molecule for every two T cells. Donors were grouped into four age groups: young (average approximately 16 years), middle-aged (39), aged (62) and long-lived (approximately 78). For two donors (one aged 18 to 29 and one aged 80 or older), the study analyzed two additional independent replicas of 1 million unique cDNA reads from the same blood draw. To track age-related changes in TCR beta repertoire diversity, the study relied on deep sequencing normalized with unique cDNA molecular identifiers.

The donors were 40 or so Caucasian individuals from Russia, aged roughly 6 to 100 years, who were systemically healthy. Each donor gave 9.5 to 10 milliliters of peripheral blood, drawn into EDTA-treated Vacutainer tubes. Ficoll-Paque density-gradient centrifugation was used to isolate PBMCs, with at least 7 million obtained per sample. Total RNA, at least 5.5 micrograms per sample, was extracted from PBMCs with Trizol reagent. For every donor, flow cytometry on a PBMC aliquot measured the percentage of naive CD45RAhigh/CD27high T cells. On this clonotype: The specificity of this receptor is unknown. The input lacks base qualities; no much larger clone sits a single base away.

The library came from 5' RACE. Data came from an Illumina HiSeq 2500. The second PCR ran for roughly 7 to 12 cycles and used a J-beta primer mix along with a sample-barcoded 5' primer. A template-switch 5' adaptor carrying 12 random nucleotides introduced a unique molecular identifier onto each TCR beta cDNA molecule. Each sample yielded at least 3 million CDR3-containing paired-end reads. The Mint cDNA synthesis kit, primed by a TRBC-specific oligonucleotide, was used to synthesize first-strand cDNA from all RNA. Following uracil-DNA glycosylase treatment, all cDNA underwent a first 18-cycle PCR with the universal primers M1SS and BC2_uni_R. The authors' pipeline ran thus. For normalization, 1 million high-quality reads, each with a distinct molecular identifier, were randomly selected from each sample. Instead of being binned into consensus sequences, reads with shared molecular identifiers were discarded. MiTCR, with a Q25 quality threshold and the strictest error-elimination algorithm, was used for CDR3 identification, clonotype clustering and error correction. A nonparametric unseen species model with Euler transformation was used to estimate lower-bound total TCR beta diversity. The public reads were run again by TCRdb, first through fastp at Q25 and then through MiXCR, and only productive beta chains were kept. Every distinct CDR3 protein forms one entry, paired with its most common genes and DNA. TCRdb, not the original authors, processed these V and J calls. The sample has some 760,000 distinct CDR3 sequences on record, roughly 25% of them singletons. The ten largest clones take up roughly 3.5% of the sample.

What the work shows at the level of the full study, not this receptor alone: There was a strong correlation between observed TCR beta diversity and the percentage of naive T cells measured by flow cytometry. The long-lived group showed more naive CD4+ T cells, fewer expanded clones and increased TCR diversity than the aged group, suggesting age selection. Conclusive comparison of naive and antigen-experienced compartments was prevented by the profiling of bulk unsorted PBMCs. Because the CMV infection status of the donors was unknown, age-related changes in expanded clonotypes may potentially have been confounded. Estimates of total diversity from one million sequenced T cells were regarded as lower bounds and underestimates. Observed TCR beta diversity per million T cells fell roughly linearly with age, and a significant reduction was already apparent by age around 40.

Trimming accounts for 2 bases at V and 4 bases at J, while the number of junction bases matched to no gene is 12. Taken from cysteine to phenylalanine, the CDR3 has 17 residues. CDR3 DNA is the only sequence kept; it has 51 bases, read in frame from the first base. CDR1 is given as MNHNS and CDR2 as SASEGT, both from the germline V gene. This sample also belongs to another study, concerning T cells of mothers and their children. That second report states: Nine systemically healthy Caucasian individuals served as donors, namely three mothers together with their six children. cDNA synthesis consumed the entire amount of extracted RNA, loaded at about 1.5 ug RNA in each 15 ul reaction. In the second PCR, the M1S primer introduced both the sample barcodes and 2-4 random nucleotides. Over 9.5 million TCR beta CDR3 reads came from each mother, compared with roughly 2.8 million reads from each child. In both related and unrelated pairs, thymic selection shapes the output of TCR recombination in a similar way, with inherited differences having only a minor effect. Normalized repertoire overlap in related mother-child pairs was always slightly higher than in unrelated mother-child pairs, but the difference was never significant. With a sensitivity of approximately 100 clones per million clonotypes, no persistent microchimeric T cell clones were detected. To look for features that set related mother-child pairs apart from unrelated individuals, the researchers ran deep NGS to compare the TCR beta repertoires of mothers and children. The mean age was around 42 +/- 4 years for the mothers and approximately 11 +/- 4 years for the children. Libraries were sequenced on Illumina HiSeq 2000 with 100+100 nt paired-end reads after adapter ligation with NEBNext reagents. To prevent cross-contamination, the mother and child libraries were prepared one month apart and sequenced in separate runs. For each donor, between roughly 500,000 and 2,300,000 distinct TCR beta clonotypes were identified. Naive TCR beta clonotypes were estimated from low-frequency clonotypes matched to each donor's FACS-determined naive share, without sorting.

Material: blood. The clonotype comes from a boy younger than 18 in good health. The chain joins TRBV6-1 to TRBJ1-2, and 8 junctional nucleotides match TRBD1. CDR3 protein: CASSETRTGRGFYGYTF. The DNA sequence follows: TGTGCCAGCAGTGAAACAAGGACAGGGCGAGGATTCTATGGCTACACCTTC.